The 26 T cell receptor beta chains below come from one sample, sequenced in a study of T-cell reconstitution after alpha-beta-depleted transplantation in children (dated by TCRdb to the mid-2010s). The method behind the library was PCR. Sequenced on an Illumina HiSeq 2500. Molecular barcoding was employed in the preparation of TCR libraries, with unique molecular identifiers being used to normalize TCRbeta repertoire quantification. The public reads were run again by TCRdb, first through fastp at Q25 and then through MiXCR, and only productive beta chains were kept. Each entry merges the rows of one CDR3 protein and shows their most common DNA and genes. Across this sample there are roughly 500,000 distinct CDR3 sequences, with 12% seen only once. Jointly, the top ten make up approximately 5.4% of the sample. Material: PBMCs from the stem cell graft donor, obtained from the stem cell graft. All receptors derive from a human donor who donated a stem cell graft to a child with combined immunodeficiency.

This clonotype was seen a handful of times. The chain has TRBV28 and TRBJ1-2; tentatively, D is TRBD1 (5 bases). V lost 3 bases and J 5 bases, leaving 7 bases between the germline ends. CDR1 is MDHEN and CDR2 is SYDVKM in the germline V gene. CDR3 length: 12 residues. Here the CDR3 reads CASSFGAYGYTF. DNA for the CDR3: TGTGCCAGCAGTTTCGGGGCTTATGGCTACACCTTC.

This clonotype came up a few times. V gene TRBV5-1 combines with J gene TRBJ2-3; no clear D. The CDR3 contains 16 residues. V was pared by 0 bases and J by 0 bases, with 11 bases between. Looked up from germline, CDR1 is SGHRS and CDR2 is YFSETQ. The CDR3 reads CASSLESDLSTDTQYF. CDR3 nucleotides: TGCGCCAGCAGCTTGGAAAGCGACCTCAGCACAGATACGCAGTATTTT. The variable domain in full, with the rest retrieved from reference TRBV5-1 and TRBJ2-3, is KAGVTQTPRYLIKTRGQQVTLSCSPISGHRSVSWYQQTPGQGLQFLFEYFSETQRNKGNFPGRFSGRQFSNSRSEMNVSTLELGDSALYLCASSLESDLSTDTQYFGPGTRLTVL.

This chain connects TRBV6-2 or TRBV6-3 to TRBJ2-3; D possibly corresponds to TRBD2 (6 bases). Trimming removed 0 bases at V and 0 bases at J, with 13 bases between. This CDR3 is 17 amino acids long. Per the germline V gene, CDR1 is MNHEY and CDR2 is SVGEGT. CDR3 DNA: TGTGCCAGCAGTTACTCGAGTCTAGCGTCTAGCACAGATACGCAGTATTTT. This encodes CASSYSSLASSTDTQYF.

The chain recombines TRBV6-5 with TRBJ1-1; 8 bases match TRBD1. V lost 4 bases, J lost 5 bases, and 9 bases stayed unmatched. This CDR3 has 15 residues. In germline, CDR1 is MNHEY, CDR2 SVGAGI. In DNA, the CDR3 is TGTGCCAGCAGTTTAAATACAGGGGGGGGGACTGAAGCTTTCTTT. The encoded protein is CASSLNTGGGTEAFF.

The V gene is TRBV5-1, the J gene TRBJ2-7; TRBD1 or TRBD2 may be the D gene (5 bases each). V dropped 1 base and J dropped 5 bases, with 13 bases sitting between them. The germline CDR1 and CDR2 sequences are SGHRS and YFSETQ. This CDR3 is built from 14 residues. The CDR3 loop is CASSLRDPKDEQYF. The CDR3 coding sequence is TGCGCCAGCAGCTTGAGGGACCCCAAGGACGAGCAGTACTTC.

This chain joins TRBV10-3 and TRBJ2-1; TRBD1 matches at 8 bases. This CDR3 comprises 14 residues. Germline lookup yields CDR1 ENHRY and CDR2 SYGVKD. With V trimmed by 10 bases and J by 2 bases, 7 bases remained unmatched. CDR3 in DNA: TGTGCCACCGCGGACAGGGAGACCTACAATGAGCAGTTCTTC. Translated, it gives CATADRETYNEQFF.

The chain is built from TRBV5-1 and TRBJ2-5, with 16 bases lining up with TRBD2. V gave up 4 bases and J gave up 6 bases; unmatched junction bases: 9. The CDR3 consists of 17 residues. Germline-derived CDR1 and CDR2 are SGHRS and YFSETQ. CDR3 nucleotide sequence: TGCGCCAGCAGCGAGGGACTAGCGGGAGGGCCGGGCCAGACCCAGTACTTC. The encoded protein is CASSEGLAGGPGQTQYF.

This clonotype was seen more than once but under ten times. CDR3 coding DNA: TGTGCCAGCAGCCAATTGGGGACTAGCGCGCGGAATACGCAGTATTTT. Translating gives CASSQLGTSARNTQYF. This chain connects TRBV3-1 to TRBJ2-3; 10 bases agree with TRBD2. Trimming at V came to 2 bases and at J to 7 bases, leaving 9 bases not matched to a gene. The CDR3 contains 16 residues. The germline gives CDR1 LGHDT, CDR2 YNNKEL (reference sequence).

This clonotype was detected only a few times. This chain links TRBV6-5 with TRBJ2-7, with D maybe TRBD1 (5 bases). This CDR3 is 14 amino acids long. CDR1 MNHEY and CDR2 SVGAGI come from the germline V gene. Between the trimmed V and J ends, which lost 4 bases and 3 bases, there was a span of 13 bases. CDR3: CASSSQGFGYEQYF. The CDR3 nucleotides are TGTGCCAGCAGTTCCCAGGGATTCGGCTACGAGCAGTACTTC.

A few counts support this clonotype. V gene TRBV7-8 combines with J gene TRBJ2-5; 7 nucleotides align to TRBD1. V lost 5 bases to trimming and J lost 2 bases; unmatched junction nucleotides: 8. Per germline, CDR1 SGHVS and CDR2 FQNEAQ. The CDR3 is 15 amino acids. The CDR3 is CASSLTGQSQETQYF. The CDR3 nucleotides read TGTGCCAGCAGCCTGACAGGGCAGTCTCAAGAGACCCAGTACTTC. Filled out from reference TRBV7-8 and TRBJ2-5, the complete variable domain reads GAGVSQSPRYKVAKRGQDVALRCDPISGHVSLFWYQQALGQGPEFLTYFQNEAQLDKSGLPSDRFFAERPEGSVSTLKIQRTQQEDSAVYLCASSLTGQSQETQYFGPGTRLLVL.

The CDR3 nucleotides read TGTGCCAGCAGCCAACGGACGGGTCACACCGGGGAGCTGTTTTTT. It codes for CASSQRTGHTGELFF. The chain uses TRBV7-8 and TRBJ2-2; D call uncertain. This CDR3 comprises 15 residues. CDR1 is SGHVS and CDR2 is FQNEAQ in the germline V gene. Trimming took off 5 bases at V and 3 bases at J, with 13 bases between the two ends.

This clonotype was observed at least ten times. The chain is built from TRBV20-1 and TRBJ1-1; D may be TRBD1 (6 bases). The V gene lost 0 bases and the J gene lost 4 bases, with 12 bases spanning the gap. The CDR3 has 14 amino acids. Per germline, CDR1 DFQATT and CDR2 SNEGSKA (reference sequence). The CDR3: CSARDDGGSTEAFF. CDR3 in DNA: TGCAGTGCTAGAGATGACGGGGGCAGCACTGAAGCTTTCTTT.

This clonotype was counted only a few times. The genes are TRBV27 and TRBJ1-2; a possible D gene is TRBD1 (5 bases). The CDR3 covers 13 residues. Trimming took 4 bases from V and 8 from J, leaving 14 bases between them. Germline V gene lookup returns CDR1 MNHEY and CDR2 SMNVEV (reference sequence). DNA of the CDR3: TGTGCCAGCAGTTATGGGGCCGCAGGAGGCTACACCTTC. It specifies CASSYGAAGGYTF.

This clonotype was detected many times. V and J are TRBV5-1 and TRBJ2-3, with TRBD1 as a possible D gene (6 bases). Germline V gene data show CDR1 as SGHRS and CDR2 as YFSETQ. The CDR3 has 16 amino acids. V lost 3 bases and J lost 1, with 15 bases in between. The DNA for the CDR3 is TGCGCCAGCAGCTGGACCGCAGGGGAACGCACAGATACGCAGTATTTT. Its protein product is CASSWTAGERTDTQYF.

The chain employs TRBV14 and TRBJ1-3; unclear D gene. Looked up from germline, CDR1 is SGHDN and CDR2 is FVKESK. V dropped 0 bases and J dropped 7 bases, with 7 bases sitting between them. The CDR3 runs 13 residues. CDR3 bases: TGTGCCAGCAGCCAAGACTCCGATAACACCATATATTTT. Its protein is CASSQDSDNTIYF.

The V and J genes are TRBV20-1 and TRBJ2-7; 11 bases map to TRBD1. Germline V gives CDR1 DFQATT, CDR2 SNEGSKA (reference sequence). The CDR3 totals 14 residues. V was clipped by 6 bases and J by 3 bases; unmatched bases: 7. CDR3 DNA sequence: TGCAGTGCCCCGGTGGGACAGGGGGTCTACGAGCAGTACTTC. Protein sequence: CSAPVGQGVYEQYF.

This clonotype came up many times. This chain joins TRBV6-1 and TRBJ2-7; 10 bases align to TRBD2. From germline, CDR1 is MNHNS and CDR2 SASEGT. V gave up 1 base and J gave up 2 bases; unmatched junction bases: 2. This CDR3 has 15 residues. CDR3 loop: CASSEEGTSAYEQYF. The DNA of the CDR3 is TGTGCCAGCAGTGAAGAAGGGACTAGCGCCTACGAGCAGTACTTC.

This clonotype was counted many times. This CDR3 reads CASSPVGGGYNEQFF. In DNA, the CDR3 is TGTGCCAGCAGCCCCGTTGGTGGGGGGTACAATGAGCAGTTCTTC. The V gene is TRBV6-5, the J gene TRBJ2-1; D perhaps matches TRBD2 (6 bases). Per germline, CDR1 MNHEY and CDR2 SVGAGI. Trimming removed 6 bases at V and 4 bases at J, with 16 bases between. The CDR3 is 15 residues long.

There are many counts of this clonotype. The V gene is TRBV12-3 or TRBV12-4, the J gene TRBJ1-3, with no clear D. This CDR3 region has 15 residues. Trimming cost V 3 bases and J 0 bases, with 9 bases left between them. The CDR3 region has the DNA TGTGCCAGCAGTTTTCAAGGGTTCTCTGGAAACACCATATATTTT. Protein sequence: CASSFQGFSGNTIYF.

The V call is TRBV25-1, the J call TRBJ2-7, with 7 bases that match TRBD1. Germline CDR1 is MGHDK and CDR2 is SYGVNS. The CDR3 consists of 13 residues. V gave up 6 bases and J gave up 5 bases; unmatched junction bases: 7. CDR3 sequence (DNA): TGTGCCAGCAGATCGACAGGGACCCACGAGCAGTACTTC. Its translation: CASRSTGTHEQYF.

In this sample, this clonotype turned up many times. V gene TRBV4-3 combines with J gene TRBJ2-3, with D unclear. The CDR3 runs 14 residues. V shed 4 bases and J shed 2 bases, with 10 bases lying between them. Germline CDR1 and CDR2: LGHNA and YSLEER. The CDR3 loop reads CASSLHGPTDTQYF. CDR3 coding DNA: TGCGCCAGCAGCCTACACGGCCCCACAGATACGCAGTATTTT.

The chain couples TRBV4-2 to TRBJ2-5; D unclear. Germline loops: CDR1 LGHNA, CDR2 YNFKEQ. V was pared by 0 bases and J by 3 bases, with 14 bases between. The CDR3 sequence is 16 residues long. CDR3 bases: TGTGCCAGCAGCCAAGATAATAGTGGACGTAAAGAGACCCAGTACTTC. It translates to CASSQDNSGRKETQYF.

This clonotype was recorded a few times. V gene TRBV4-3 combines with J gene TRBJ2-3, with 8 bases fitting TRBD2. The CDR3 consists of 17 residues. Germline CDR1 is LGHNA and CDR2 is YSLEER. J was trimmed by 4 bases and V by 1 base; bases with no gene match: 10. For the CDR3, the DNA is TGCGCCAGCAGCCAAGGAACTTGGCGGGGGGCCTCAGATACGCAGTATTTT. This sequence encodes CASSQGTWRGASDTQYF.

This clonotype appeared a few times. The V gene is TRBV9, the J gene TRBJ2-3; 8 bases are a match to TRBD2. With V trimmed by 4 bases and J by 2 bases, 6 bases remained unmatched. The CDR3 spans 15 residues. The germline gives CDR1 SGDLS, CDR2 YYNGEE. The CDR3 is CASSTGLAFTDTQYF. The DNA of the CDR3 is TGTGCCAGCAGCACCGGACTAGCCTTCACAGATACGCAGTATTTT.

This clonotype was found a few times. The chain uses TRBV2 and TRBJ1-1, with D unresolved. Between the trimmed V and J ends, which lost 2 bases and 1 base, there was a span of 5 bases. The CDR3 has 13 amino acids. Germline V gene sequence: CDR1 SNHLY, CDR2 FYNNEI. The CDR3 DNA follows: TGTGCCAGCAGTGAACTCCCGAACACTGAAGCTTTCTTT. Residues: CASSELPNTEAFF.

This chain joins TRBV29-1 and TRBJ1-1; D not certain. The CDR3 loop spans 11 amino acids. V was shortened by 6 bases and J by 4 bases, with 9 bases between the two germline ends. Germline V gives CDR1 SQVTM, CDR2 ANQGSEA. The CDR3 here is CSVPRGTEAFF. For the CDR3, the DNA is TGCAGCGTCCCCCGGGGCACTGAAGCTTTCTTT.